This TCR beta chain was observed in a study of cytotoxic CD8 clonotypes in ibrutinib-treated CLL. Study-level points and caveats: Clonality was higher at ibrutinib response and returned toward baseline at progression.

Between the trimmed V and J ends, which lost 5 bases and 4 bases, there was a span of 14 bases. The CDR3 contains 14 residues. Germline CDR1 reads SEHNR; CDR2 reads FQNEAQ (reference sequence). In regard to this clone: Its antigen remains unknown.

Genomic DNA in an amount of approximately 2 micrograms was extracted from cryopreserved PBMCs and used for the preparation of TCR beta libraries. The assay was immunoSEQ multiplex PCR, and TCRdb's table has in-frame clones only and misses some. There are more than 110,000 clones in the sample; about three quarters occur only once, and about 5% lies in the top ten. The clonotype was recovered from a human donor with chronic lymphocytic leukemia. Sequenced here: PBMCs, sampled after 24 months of ibrutinib treatment. The chain couples TRBV7-9 to TRBJ2-5; D possibly corresponds to TRBD2 (7 bases). CDR3 loop: CASSPGGLGETQYF. CDR3 sequence (DNA): TGTGCCAGCAGCCCGGGGGGCCTTGGAGAGACCCAGTACTTC.